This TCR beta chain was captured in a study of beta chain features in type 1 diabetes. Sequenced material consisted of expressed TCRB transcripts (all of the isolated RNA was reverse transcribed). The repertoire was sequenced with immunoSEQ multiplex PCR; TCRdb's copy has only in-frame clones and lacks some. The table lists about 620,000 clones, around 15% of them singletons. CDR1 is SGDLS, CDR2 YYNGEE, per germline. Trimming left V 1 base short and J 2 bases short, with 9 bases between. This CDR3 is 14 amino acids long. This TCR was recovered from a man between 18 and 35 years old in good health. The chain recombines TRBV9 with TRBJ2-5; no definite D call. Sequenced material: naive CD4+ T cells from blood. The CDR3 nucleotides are TGTGCCAGCAGCGTAACGACACTACAAGAGACCCAGTACTTC. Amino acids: CASSVTTLQETQYF.